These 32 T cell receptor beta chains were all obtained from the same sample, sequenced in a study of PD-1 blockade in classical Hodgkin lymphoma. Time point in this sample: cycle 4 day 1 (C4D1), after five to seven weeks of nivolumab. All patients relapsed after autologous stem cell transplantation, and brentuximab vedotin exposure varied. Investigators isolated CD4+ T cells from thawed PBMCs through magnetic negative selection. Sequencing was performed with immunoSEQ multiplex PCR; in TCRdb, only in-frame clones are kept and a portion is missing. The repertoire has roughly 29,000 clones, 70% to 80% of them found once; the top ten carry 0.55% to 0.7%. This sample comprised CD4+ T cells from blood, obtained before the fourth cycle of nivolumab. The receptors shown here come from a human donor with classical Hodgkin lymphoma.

The CDR3 spells CASSPRQSGDEKLFF. CDR3 sequence (DNA): TGTGCCAGCAGCCCCCGACAGTCCGGGGATGAAAAACTGTTTTTT. The chain links TRBV6-7 to TRBJ1-4; D perhaps matches TRBD1 (5 bases). TRBV6-7 is placed among ORFs of uncertain function. The CDR3 sequence is 15 residues long. Trimming took off 6 bases at V and 6 bases at J, with 17 bases between the two ends.

CDR3 protein: CASSLEGLGYNEQFF. In nucleotides, the CDR3 is TGTGCCAGCAGCTTAGAGGGGCTAGGCTACAATGAGCAGTTCTTC. V usage is TRBV11-2 and J usage is TRBJ2-1, with a weak D call TRBD1 (5 bases). CDR3 length: 15 amino acids. The germline V and J ends were trimmed by 0 bases and 3 bases, with 9 bases remaining between them. Germline CDR1 SGHAT, CDR2 FQNNGV. The full variable domain, in which reference TRBV11-2 and TRBJ2-1 provide the parts outside the CDR3, is EAGVAQSPRYKIIEKRQSVAFWCNPISGHATLYWYQQILGQGPKLLIQFQNNGVVDDSQLPKDRFSAERLKGVDSTLKIQPAKLEDSAVYLCASSLEGLGYNEQFFGPGTRLTVL.

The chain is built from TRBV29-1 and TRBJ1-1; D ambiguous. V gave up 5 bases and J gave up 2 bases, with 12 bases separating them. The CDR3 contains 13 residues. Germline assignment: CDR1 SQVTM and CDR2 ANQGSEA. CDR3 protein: CSVLRGFNTEAFF. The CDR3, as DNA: TGCAGCGTTCTCCGGGGATTCAACACTGAAGCTTTCTTT.

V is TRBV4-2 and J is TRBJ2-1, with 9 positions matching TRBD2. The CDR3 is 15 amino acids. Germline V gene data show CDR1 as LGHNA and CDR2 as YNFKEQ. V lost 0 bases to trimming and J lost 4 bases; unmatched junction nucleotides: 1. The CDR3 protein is CASSQETSGYNEQFF. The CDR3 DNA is TGTGCCAGCAGCCAAGAGACTAGCGGTTACAATGAGCAGTTCTTC.

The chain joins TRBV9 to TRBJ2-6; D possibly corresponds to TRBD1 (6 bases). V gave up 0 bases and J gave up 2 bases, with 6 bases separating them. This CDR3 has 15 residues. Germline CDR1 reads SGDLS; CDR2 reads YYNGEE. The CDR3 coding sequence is TGTGCCAGCAGCGTAGCAGGGGCTGGGGCCAACGTCCTGACTTTC. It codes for CASSVAGAGANVLTF.

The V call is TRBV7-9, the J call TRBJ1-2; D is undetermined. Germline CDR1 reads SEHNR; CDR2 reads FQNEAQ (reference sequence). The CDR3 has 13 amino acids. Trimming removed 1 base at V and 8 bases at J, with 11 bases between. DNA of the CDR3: TGTGCCAGCAGCTTAGTTGGTGACCTAGGCTACACCTTC. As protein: CASSLVGDLGYTF.

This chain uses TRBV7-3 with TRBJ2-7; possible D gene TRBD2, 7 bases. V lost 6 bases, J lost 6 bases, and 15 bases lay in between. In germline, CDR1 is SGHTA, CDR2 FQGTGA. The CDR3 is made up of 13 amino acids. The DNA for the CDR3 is TGTGCCAGCAGTAAACGGGGGGCAGGCGAGCAGTACTTC. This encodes CASSKRGAGEQYF.

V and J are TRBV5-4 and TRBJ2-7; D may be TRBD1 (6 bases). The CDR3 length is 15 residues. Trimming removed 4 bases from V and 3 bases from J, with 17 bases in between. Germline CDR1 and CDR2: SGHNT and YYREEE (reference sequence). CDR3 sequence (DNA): TGTGCCAGCAGCCTCTCCTCCGGGACATTCTACGAGCAGTACTTC. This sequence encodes CASSLSSGTFYEQYF.

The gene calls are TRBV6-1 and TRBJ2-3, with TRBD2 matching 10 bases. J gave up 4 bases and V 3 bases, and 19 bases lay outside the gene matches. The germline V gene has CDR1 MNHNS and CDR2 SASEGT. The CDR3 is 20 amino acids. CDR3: CASSDAAGGPFRTLADTQYF. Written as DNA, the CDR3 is TGTGCCAGCAGTGACGCAGCGGGGGGGCCCTTTAGAACTCTCGCAGATACGCAGTATTTT.

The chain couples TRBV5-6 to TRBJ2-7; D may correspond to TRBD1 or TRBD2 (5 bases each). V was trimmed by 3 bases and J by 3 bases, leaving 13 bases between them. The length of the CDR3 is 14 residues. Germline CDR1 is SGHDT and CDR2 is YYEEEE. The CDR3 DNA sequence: TGTGCCAGCAGCTACGGGACGGGAAACTACGAGCAGTACTTC. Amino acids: CASSYGTGNYEQYF. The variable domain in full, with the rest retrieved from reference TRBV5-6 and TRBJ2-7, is DAGVTQSPTHLIKTRGQQVTLRCSPKSGHDTVSWYQQALGQGPQFIFQYYEEEERQRGNFPDRFSGHQFPNYSSELNVNALLLGDSALYLCASSYGTGNYEQYFGPGTRLTVT.

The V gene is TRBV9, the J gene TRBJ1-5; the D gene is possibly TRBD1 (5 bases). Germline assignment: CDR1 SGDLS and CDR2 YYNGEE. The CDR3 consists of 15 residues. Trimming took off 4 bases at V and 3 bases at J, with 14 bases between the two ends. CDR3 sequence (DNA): TGTGCCAGCAGCACCGGGGGGGTCATCAATCAGCCCCAGCATTTT. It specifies CASSTGGVINQPQHF. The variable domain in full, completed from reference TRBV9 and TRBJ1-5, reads DSGVTQTPKHLITATGQRVTLRCSPRSGDLSVYWYQQSLDQGLQFLIQYYNGEERAKGNILERFSAQQFPDLHSELNLSSLELGDSALYFCASSTGGVINQPQHFGDGTRLSIL.

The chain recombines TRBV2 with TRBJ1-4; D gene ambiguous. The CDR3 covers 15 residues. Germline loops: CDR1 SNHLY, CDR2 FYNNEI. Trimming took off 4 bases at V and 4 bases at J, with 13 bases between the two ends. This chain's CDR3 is CASSGSDGFNEKLFF. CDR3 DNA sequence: TGTGCCAGCAGTGGAAGTGACGGCTTTAATGAAAAACTGTTTTTT. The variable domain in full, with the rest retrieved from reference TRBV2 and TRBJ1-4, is EPEVTQTPSHQVTQMGQEVILRCVPISNHLYFYWYRQILGQKVEFLVSFYNNEISEKSEIFDDQFSVERPDGSNFTLKIRSTKLEDSAMYFCASSGSDGFNEKLFFGSGTQLSVL.

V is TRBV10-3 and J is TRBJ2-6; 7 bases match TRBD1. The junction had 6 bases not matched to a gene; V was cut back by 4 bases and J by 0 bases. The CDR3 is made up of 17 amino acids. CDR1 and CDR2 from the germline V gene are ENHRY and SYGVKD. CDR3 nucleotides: TGTGCCATCAGTGGCGGACAGGTGCTCTCTGGGGCCAACGTCCTGACTTTC. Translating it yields CAISGGQVLSGANVLTF.

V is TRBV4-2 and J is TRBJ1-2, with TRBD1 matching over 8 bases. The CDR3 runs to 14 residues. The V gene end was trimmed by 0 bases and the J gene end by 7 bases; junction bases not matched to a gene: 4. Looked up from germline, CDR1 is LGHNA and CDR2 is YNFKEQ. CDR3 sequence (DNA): TGTGCCAGCAGCCAAGACCAGGGGGCCGGTGGCTACACCTTC. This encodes CASSQDQGAGGYTF.

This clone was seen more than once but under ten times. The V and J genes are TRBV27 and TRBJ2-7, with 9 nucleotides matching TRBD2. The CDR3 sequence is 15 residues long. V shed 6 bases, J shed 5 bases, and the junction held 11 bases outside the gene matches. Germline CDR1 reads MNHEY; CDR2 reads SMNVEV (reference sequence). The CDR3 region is CASRPLAGGPHEQYF. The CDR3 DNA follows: TGTGCCAGCAGGCCTTTGGCGGGGGGGCCTCACGAGCAGTACTTC.

The CDR3 reads CAISESWFGELFF. In DNA, the CDR3 is TGTGCCATCAGTGAGTCGTGGTTTGGGGAGCTGTTTTTT. The chain is built from TRBV10-3 and TRBJ2-2; D is ambiguous. This CDR3 contains 13 residues. The germline V gene has CDR1 ENHRY and CDR2 SYGVKD. The V end was cut by 0 bases, the J end by 8 bases, with 7 bases between.

CDR3 DNA sequence: TGTGCCAGCAGCGGGGGGTTAGGGACAGGTAAAGAGACCCAGTACTTC. Its translation: CASSGGLGTGKETQYF. The V and J genes are TRBV9 and TRBJ2-5; 8 positions match TRBD1. The CDR3 is made up of 16 amino acids. The germline gives CDR1 SGDLS, CDR2 YYNGEE. V lost 3 bases to trimming and J lost 3 bases; unmatched junction nucleotides: 10. The full variable domain, rest sourced from reference TRBV9 and TRBJ2-5, is DSGVTQTPKHLITATGQRVTLRCSPRSGDLSVYWYQQSLDQGLQFLIQYYNGEERAKGNILERFSAQQFPDLHSELNLSSLELGDSALYFCASSGGLGTGKETQYFGPGTRLLVL.

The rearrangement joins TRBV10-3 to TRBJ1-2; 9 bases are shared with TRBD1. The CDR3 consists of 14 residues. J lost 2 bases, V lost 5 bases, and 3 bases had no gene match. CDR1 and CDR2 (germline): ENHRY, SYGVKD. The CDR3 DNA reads TGTGCCATCAGTCCGGGACAGGGAAACTATGGCTACACCTTC. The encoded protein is CAISPGQGNYGYTF.

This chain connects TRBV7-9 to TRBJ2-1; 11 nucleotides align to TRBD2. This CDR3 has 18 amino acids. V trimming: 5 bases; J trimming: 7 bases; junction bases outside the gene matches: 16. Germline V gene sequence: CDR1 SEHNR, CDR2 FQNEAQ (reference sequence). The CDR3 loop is CASSLPFRLAGIQNEQFF. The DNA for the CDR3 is TGTGCCAGCAGCCTACCCTTTCGACTAGCGGGAATACAGAATGAGCAGTTCTTC.

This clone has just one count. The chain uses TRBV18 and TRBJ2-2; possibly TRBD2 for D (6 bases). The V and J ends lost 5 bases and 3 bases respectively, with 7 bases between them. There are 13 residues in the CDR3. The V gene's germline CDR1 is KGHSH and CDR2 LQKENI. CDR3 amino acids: CASSGGDTGELFF. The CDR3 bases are TGTGCCAGCTCAGGAGGGGACACCGGGGAGCTGTTTTTT.

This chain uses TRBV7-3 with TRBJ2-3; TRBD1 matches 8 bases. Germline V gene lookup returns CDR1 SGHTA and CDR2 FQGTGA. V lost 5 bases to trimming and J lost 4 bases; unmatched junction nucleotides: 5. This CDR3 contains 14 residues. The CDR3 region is CASSDGQGSDTQYF. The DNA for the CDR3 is TGTGCCAGCAGCGATGGACAGGGTTCAGATACGCAGTATTTT.

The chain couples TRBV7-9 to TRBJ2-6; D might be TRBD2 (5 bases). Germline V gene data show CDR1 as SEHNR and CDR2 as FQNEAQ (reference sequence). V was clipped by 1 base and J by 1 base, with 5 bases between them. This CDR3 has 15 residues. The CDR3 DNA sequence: TGTGCCAGCAGCTTAGGAGGGTCTGGGGCCAACGTCCTGACTTTC. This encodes CASSLGGSGANVLTF.

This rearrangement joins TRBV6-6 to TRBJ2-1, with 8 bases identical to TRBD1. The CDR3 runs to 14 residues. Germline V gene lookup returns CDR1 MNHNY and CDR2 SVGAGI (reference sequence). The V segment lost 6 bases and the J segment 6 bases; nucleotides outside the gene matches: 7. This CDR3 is CASRRQGSINEQFF. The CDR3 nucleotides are TGTGCCAGCAGGAGACAGGGGTCAATCAATGAGCAGTTCTTC.

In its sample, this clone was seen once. CDR3 in DNA: TGTGCCAGCAGCTTGGTTTGGGCTAGCGGGGGGGCTGGGGAGACCCAGTACTTC. Amino acid sequence: CASSLVWASGGAGETQYF. V usage is TRBV5-4 and J usage is TRBJ2-5, with TRBD2 matching over 12 bases. This CDR3 spans 18 amino acids. The germline V gene has CDR1 SGHNT and CDR2 YYREEE (reference sequence). V dropped 0 bases and J dropped 5; count of bases not matched to a gene: 11.

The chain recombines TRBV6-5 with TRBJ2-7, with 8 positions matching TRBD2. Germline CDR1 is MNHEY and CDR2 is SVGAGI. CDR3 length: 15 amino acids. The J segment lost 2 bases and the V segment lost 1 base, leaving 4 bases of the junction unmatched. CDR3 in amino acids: CASSYYLSGAYEQYF. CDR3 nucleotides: TGTGCCAGCAGTTACTACCTTAGCGGGGCCTACGAGCAGTACTTC.

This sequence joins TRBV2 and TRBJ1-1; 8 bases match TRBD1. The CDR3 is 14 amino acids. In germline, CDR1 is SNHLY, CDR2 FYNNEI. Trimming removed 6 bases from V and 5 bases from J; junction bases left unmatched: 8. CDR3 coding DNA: TGTGCCAGCAGCTGGGACAGGTCGGGTACTGAAGCTTTCTTT. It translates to CASSWDRSGTEAFF.

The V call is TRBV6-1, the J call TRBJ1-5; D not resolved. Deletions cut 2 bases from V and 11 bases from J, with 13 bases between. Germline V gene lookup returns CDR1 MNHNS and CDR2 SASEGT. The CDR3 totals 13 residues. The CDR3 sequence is CASSELGGGTQHF. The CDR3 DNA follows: TGTGCCAGCAGTGAATTGGGTGGAGGGACCCAGCATTTT.

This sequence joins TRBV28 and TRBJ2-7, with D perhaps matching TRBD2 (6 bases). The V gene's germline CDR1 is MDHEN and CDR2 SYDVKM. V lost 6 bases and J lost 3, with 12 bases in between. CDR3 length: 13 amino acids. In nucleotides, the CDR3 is TGTGCCAGCAGCCTGGGACTCCTCTACGAGCAGTACTTC. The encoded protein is CASSLGLLYEQYF.

The CDR3 nucleotides are TGTGCCAGCAGGATTTCTGGGGCCAACGTCCTGACTTTC. It specifies CASRISGANVLTF. The chain carries TRBV7-9 and TRBJ2-6; no clear D. V lost 6 bases and J 1 base, leaving 4 bases between the germline ends. Germline values: CDR1 SEHNR, CDR2 FQNEAQ (reference sequence). This CDR3 is 13 amino acids long.

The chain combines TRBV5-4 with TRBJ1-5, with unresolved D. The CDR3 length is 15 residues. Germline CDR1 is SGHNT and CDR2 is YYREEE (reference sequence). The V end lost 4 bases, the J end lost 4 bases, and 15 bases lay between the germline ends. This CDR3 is CASSPGRGGNQPQHF. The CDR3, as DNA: TGTGCCAGCAGCCCCGGACGCGGCGGGAATCAGCCCCAGCATTTT.

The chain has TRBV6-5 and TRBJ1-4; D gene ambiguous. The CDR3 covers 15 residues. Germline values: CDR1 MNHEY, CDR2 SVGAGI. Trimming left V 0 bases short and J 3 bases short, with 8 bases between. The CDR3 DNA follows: TGTGCCAGCAGTTACTCCGGCAGCTCTAATGAAAAACTGTTTTTT. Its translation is CASSYSGSSNEKLFF.

This CDR3 reads CASRKTGSTDTQYF. The CDR3 coding sequence is TGTGCCAGCAGGAAGACAGGGAGCACAGATACGCAGTATTTT. The chain couples TRBV6-1 to TRBJ2-3; 7 bases line up with TRBD1. CDR1 is MNHNS and CDR2 is SASEGT in the germline V gene. The V and J ends lost 6 bases and 0 bases, in that order; junction bases with no gene match: 3. The CDR3 is made up of 14 amino acids.